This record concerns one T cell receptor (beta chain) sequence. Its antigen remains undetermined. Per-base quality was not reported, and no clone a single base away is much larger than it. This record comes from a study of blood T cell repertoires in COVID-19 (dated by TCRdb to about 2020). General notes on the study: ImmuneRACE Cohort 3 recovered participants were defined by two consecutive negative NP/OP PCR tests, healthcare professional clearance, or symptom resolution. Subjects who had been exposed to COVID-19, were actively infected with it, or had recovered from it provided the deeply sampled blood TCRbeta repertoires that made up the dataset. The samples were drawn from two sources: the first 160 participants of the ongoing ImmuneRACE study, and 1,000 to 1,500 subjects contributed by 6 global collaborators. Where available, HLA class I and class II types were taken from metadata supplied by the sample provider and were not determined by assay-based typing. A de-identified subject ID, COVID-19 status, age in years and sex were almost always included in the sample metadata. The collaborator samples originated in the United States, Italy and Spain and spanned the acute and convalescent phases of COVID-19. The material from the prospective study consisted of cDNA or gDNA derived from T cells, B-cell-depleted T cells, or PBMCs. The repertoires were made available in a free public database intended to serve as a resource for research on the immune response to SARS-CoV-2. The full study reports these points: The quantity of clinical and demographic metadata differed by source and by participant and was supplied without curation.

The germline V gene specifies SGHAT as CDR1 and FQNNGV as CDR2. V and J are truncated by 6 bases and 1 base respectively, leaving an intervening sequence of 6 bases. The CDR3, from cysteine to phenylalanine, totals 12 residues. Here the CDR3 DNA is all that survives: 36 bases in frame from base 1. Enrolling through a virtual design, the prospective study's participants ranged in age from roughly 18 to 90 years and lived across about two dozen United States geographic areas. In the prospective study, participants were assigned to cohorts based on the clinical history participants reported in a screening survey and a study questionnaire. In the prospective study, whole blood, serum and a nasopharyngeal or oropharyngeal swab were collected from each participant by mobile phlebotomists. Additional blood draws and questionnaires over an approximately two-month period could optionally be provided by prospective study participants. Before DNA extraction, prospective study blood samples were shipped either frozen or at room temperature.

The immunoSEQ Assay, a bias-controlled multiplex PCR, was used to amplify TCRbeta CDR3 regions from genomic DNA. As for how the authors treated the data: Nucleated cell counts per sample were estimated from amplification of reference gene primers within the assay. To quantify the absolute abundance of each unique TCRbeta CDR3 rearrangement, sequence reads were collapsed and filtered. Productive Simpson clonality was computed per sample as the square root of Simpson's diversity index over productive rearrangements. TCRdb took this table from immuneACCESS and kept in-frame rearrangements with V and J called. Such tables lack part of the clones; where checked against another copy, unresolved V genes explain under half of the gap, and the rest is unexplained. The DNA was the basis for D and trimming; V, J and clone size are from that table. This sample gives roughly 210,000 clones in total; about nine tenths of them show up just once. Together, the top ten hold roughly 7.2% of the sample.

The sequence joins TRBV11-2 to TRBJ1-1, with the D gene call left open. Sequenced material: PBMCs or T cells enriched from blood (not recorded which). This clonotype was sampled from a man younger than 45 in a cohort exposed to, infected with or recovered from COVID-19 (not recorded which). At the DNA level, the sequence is TGTGCCAGCAGACTAGGGAACACTGAAGCTTTCTTT. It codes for CASRLGNTEAFF.